This entry features one T cell receptor (beta chain) sequence. The CDR3 extends over 13 amino acids. The ends were cut back, 5 bases at V and 8 bases at J, with 13 bases in the middle. Germline V CDR1 and CDR2: SGHTA, FQGNSA. This specimen belongs to a study of identical twins. TCRdb independently ran MiXCR on the 5' RACE reads; one entry per CDR3 protein. The sample contains fewer than 250,000 distinct CDR3 sequences, around a tenth of which appear only once. The J gene is TRBJ2-1, the V gene TRBV7-2; D perhaps matches TRBD2 (6 bases). This clonotype originated in a woman younger than 35 in good health. The sample was memory (CD45RO+) T cells sorted from blood. The CDR3 region is CASSPRTNYEQFF. DNA for the CDR3: TGTGCCAGCAGCCCCAGGACTAATTATGAGCAGTTCTTC. The full variable domain, with the rest looked up from reference TRBV7-2 and TRBJ2-1, is GAGVSQSPSNKVTEKGKDVELRCDPISGHTALYWYRQSLGQGLEFLIYFQGNSAPDKSGLPSDRFSAERTGGSVSTLTIQRTQQEDSAVYLCASSPRTNYEQFFGPGTRLTVL.